The sequence of this T cell receptor beta chain was determined in a study of blood T cell repertoires in COVID-19. Study at large: T cells, B-cell-depleted T cells, or PBMCs supplied cDNA or gDNA.

V shed 4 bases, J shed 1 base, and the junction held 8 bases outside the gene matches. This CDR3 is built from 16 residues. Germline lookup yields CDR1 MNHNY and CDR2 SVGAGI (reference sequence). As processed by the authors: Estimated nucleated cell counts came from reference gene primer amplification. This table comes from immunoSEQ multiplex PCR, and its TCRdb copy is limited to in-frame clones, with some not included. The V and J calls and clone size were taken over from that table, and D and trimming were inferred from the DNA. The profile covers about 91,000 clones, with approximately 77% appearing a single time and just under 10% taken by the ten largest.

The chain uses TRBV6-6 and TRBJ1-1, with 8 positions matching TRBD1. This sequence originates from a woman of 80 years or more with acute or convalescent COVID-19. The material sequenced was peripheral blood. The CDR3 bases are TGTGCCAGCAGTTCGACACAGGGGGTTCAGAACACTGAAGCTTTCTTT. It yields the protein CASSSTQGVQNTEAFF.